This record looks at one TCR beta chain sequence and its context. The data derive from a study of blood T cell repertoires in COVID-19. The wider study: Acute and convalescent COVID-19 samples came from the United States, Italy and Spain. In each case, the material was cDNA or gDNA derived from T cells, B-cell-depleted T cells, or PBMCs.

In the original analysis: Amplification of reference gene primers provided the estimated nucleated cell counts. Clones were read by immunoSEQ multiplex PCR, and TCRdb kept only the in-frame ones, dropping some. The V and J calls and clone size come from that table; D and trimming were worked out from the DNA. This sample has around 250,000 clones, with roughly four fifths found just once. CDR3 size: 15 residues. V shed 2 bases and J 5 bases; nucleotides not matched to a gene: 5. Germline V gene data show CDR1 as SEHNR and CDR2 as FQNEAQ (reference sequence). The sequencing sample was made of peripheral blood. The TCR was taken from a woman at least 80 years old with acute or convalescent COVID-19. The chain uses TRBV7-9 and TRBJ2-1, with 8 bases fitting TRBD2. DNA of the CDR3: TGTGCCAGCAGCTTAACGGGACTAGGGAACAATGAGCAGTTCTTC. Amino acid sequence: CASSLTGLGNNEQFF. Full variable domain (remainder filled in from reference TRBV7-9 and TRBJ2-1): DTGVSQNPRHKITKRGQNVTFRCDPISEHNRLYWYRQTLGQGPEFLTYFQNEAQLEKSRLLSDRFSAERPKGSFSTLEIQRTEQGDSAMYLCASSLTGLGNNEQFFGPGTRLTVL.